This T cell receptor beta chain is drawn from a study of T cells in tuberculosis. Across the whole study: This South African cohort compared adolescents with or without latent tuberculosis against adults with active tuberculosis. Within 7 days of starting treatment, or before, PBMC were stored.

With regard to this clone: Its antigen is unknown.

Germline assignment: CDR1 LNHDA and CDR2 SQIVND (reference sequence). CDR3 length equals 11 residues. With 5 bases removed from V and 7 bases from J, the gap between germline ends came to 8 bases. Whole-study results and caveats: Smaller alpha distances in active tuberculosis partly reflected shorter CDR3-alpha lengths.

Repertoires were generated with immunoSEQ multiplex PCR, while TCRdb's copy carries only in-frame clones and drops some. The sample lists roughly 30,000 clones, roughly 83% occurring once. Stated time point: new active TB diagnosis, blood taken before or within 7 days of starting treatment. The source material was PBMCs, sampled at tuberculosis diagnosis. The V call is TRBV19, the J call TRBJ1-1, with a weak D call TRBD1 (5 bases). The receptor was derived from an adult with tuberculosis. The CDR3 DNA reads as TGTGCCAGTAGTTGGGGCAATGAAGCTTTCTTT. It codes for CASSWGNEAFF. Combining the CDR3 with reference TRBV19 and TRBJ1-1 gives the whole variable domain DGGITQSPKYLFRKEGQNVTLSCEQNLNHDAMYWYRQDPGQGLRLIYYSQIVNDFQKGDIAEGYSVSREKKESFPLTVTSAQKNPTAFYLCASSWGNEAFFGQGTRLTVV.